These 28 T cell receptor beta chains were sequenced from one sample in a study of blood T cell repertoires in COVID-19. TCRdb's table, derived via immunoSEQ multiplex PCR, lists solely in-frame clones and lacks some. The table lists roughly 140,000 clones, roughly 84% of them singletons. Source material: peripheral blood. The source of these receptors is a woman aged 60 to 75 with COVID-19, enrolled during active disease.

This clone was seen a few times. V and J are TRBV2 and TRBJ2-3; 13 bases map to TRBD2. Germline trimming cut 2 bases from V and 0 bases from J; bases unmatched to any gene: 14. Germline CDR1 and CDR2: SNHLY and FYNNEI. CDR3 size: 21 residues. This CDR3 reads CASSESWTSGRGRVSTDTQYF. In DNA form, the CDR3 reads TGTGCCAGCAGTGAAAGCTGGACTAGCGGGAGAGGAAGGGTGAGCACAGATACGCAGTATTTT.

The CDR3 loop reads CASSSIGYRGGNEQFF. CDR3 bases: TGTGCCAGCAGCTCGATCGGATACAGGGGAGGCAATGAGCAGTTCTTC. The chain uses TRBV5-8 and TRBJ2-1, with D tentatively TRBD1 (7 bases). The CDR3 runs to 16 residues. Per germline, CDR1 SGHTS and CDR2 YDEGEE. The germline V and J ends were trimmed by 3 bases and 6 bases, with 19 bases remaining between them.

The rearrangement joins TRBV27 to TRBJ1-6, with TRBD1 matching 7 bases. Germline V gives CDR1 MNHEY, CDR2 SMNVEV (reference sequence). Germline trimming cut 9 bases from V and 10 bases from J; bases unmatched to any gene: 9. The CDR3 spans 13 residues. CDR3 protein: CASARGHRSPLHF. The CDR3 bases are TGTGCCAGTGCTAGGGGGCATCGGTCACCCCTCCACTTT.

V usage is TRBV2 and J usage is TRBJ2-2, with D possibly TRBD1 on 6 matching bases. This CDR3 is 14 amino acids long. V gave up 2 bases and J gave up 3 bases, with 7 bases separating them. Germline V lookup: CDR1 SNHLY, CDR2 FYNNEI. The CDR3 region is CASSEQGHTGELFF. Here the CDR3 DNA reads TGTGCCAGCAGTGAACAGGGGCACACCGGGGAGCTGTTTTTT.

The chain recombines TRBV19 with TRBJ2-2, with 7 bases lining up with TRBD2. The ends lost 7 bases at V and 4 bases at J; junction bases unmatched: 18. The CDR3 loop spans 18 amino acids. Germline V gene sequence: CDR1 LNHDA, CDR2 SQIVND (reference sequence). CDR3: CASTLSRGGGSVTGELFF. In DNA form, the CDR3 reads TGTGCCAGTACTCTCAGCCGGGGCGGGGGTTCGGTCACCGGGGAGCTGTTTTTT.

The rearrangement links TRBV15 to TRBJ1-1; D uncertain. Trimming pared 2 bases from V and 0 bases from J, leaving 4 bases between. CDR1 LNHNV and CDR2 YYDKDF come from the germline V gene (reference sequence). This CDR3 region has 13 residues. CDR3 sequence (DNA): TGTGCCACCAGCAGAACTCTGAACACTGAAGCTTTCTTT. The encoded protein is CATSRTLNTEAFF.

This clone was seen just once. The chain has TRBV5-1 and TRBJ1-1; tentative D call: TRBD1 (6 bases). The length of the CDR3 is 15 residues. The V gene lost 0 bases and the J gene lost 0 bases, with 9 bases spanning the gap. The V gene's germline CDR1 is SGHRS and CDR2 YFSETQ. The CDR3 DNA follows: TGCGCCAGCAGCTTGGGGACAGCTGTGAACACTGAAGCTTTCTTT. Its translation is CASSLGTAVNTEAFF. Drawing the rest from reference TRBV5-1 and TRBJ1-1, the complete variable domain is KAGVTQTPRYLIKTRGQQVTLSCSPISGHRSVSWYQQTPGQGLQFLFEYFSETQRNKGNFPGRFSGRQFSNSRSEMNVSTLELGDSALYLCASSLGTAVNTEAFFGQGTRLTVV.

This rearrangement joins TRBV9 to TRBJ2-1; 7 bases map to TRBD1. CDR1 SGDLS and CDR2 YYNGEE come from the germline V gene. This CDR3 region has 15 residues. After removal of 2 bases from V and 5 bases from J, the junction contained 7 bases not matched to a gene. CDR3 in DNA: TGTGCCAGCAGCGTCGAGGGACAGTCGAACAATGAGCAGTTCTTC. It is translated as CASSVEGQSNNEQFF.

The chain links TRBV29-1 to TRBJ1-5; 9 bases align to TRBD1. With 7 bases clipped from V and 2 bases from J, the junction kept 6 bases outside the gene matches. The CDR3 totals 14 residues. The germline CDR1 and CDR2 sequences are SQVTM and ANQGSEA. The CDR3 sequence: CSARTGEGNQPQHF. For the CDR3, the DNA is TGCAGCGCCCGGACAGGGGAGGGCAATCAGCCCCAGCATTTT. Full variable domain (remainder filled in from reference TRBV29-1 and TRBJ1-5): SAVISQKPSRDICQRGTSLTIQCQVDSQVTMMFWYRQQPGQSLTLIATANQGSEATYESGFVIDKFPISRPNLTFSTLTVSNMSPEDSSIYLCSARTGEGNQPQHFGDGTRLSIL.

This clone has only one observation. The chain links TRBV11-2 to TRBJ1-2; no definite D call. Germline loops: CDR1 SGHAT, CDR2 FQNNGV. V lost 4 bases and J lost 2, with 11 bases in between. The CDR3 sequence is 14 residues long. Here the CDR3 reads CASSSGSRNYGYTF. The CDR3 DNA sequence: TGTGCCAGCAGCTCGGGGAGCCGCAACTATGGCTACACCTTC.

The rearrangement links TRBV19 to TRBJ2-1, with TRBD2 matching over 11 bases. The CDR3 has 16 residues. V lost 3 bases, J lost 4 bases, and 5 bases stayed unmatched. CDR1 and CDR2 (germline): LNHDA, SQIVND (reference sequence). This CDR3 reads CASSIGTSGLYNEQFF. DNA of the CDR3: TGTGCCAGTAGTATCGGGACTAGCGGATTGTACAATGAGCAGTTCTTC.

The chain couples TRBV5-6 to TRBJ1-2; 10 nucleotides align to TRBD1. The J segment lost 7 bases and the V segment lost 0 bases, leaving 3 bases of the junction unmatched. The CDR3 covers 14 residues. Per germline, CDR1 SGHDT and CDR2 YYEEEE. The CDR3 spells CASSLGQGAGGYTF. For the CDR3, the DNA is TGTGCCAGCAGCTTGGGACAGGGGGCCGGTGGCTACACCTTC. Variable domain in full (rest from reference TRBV5-6 and TRBJ1-2): DAGVTQSPTHLIKTRGQQVTLRCSPKSGHDTVSWYQQALGQGPQFIFQYYEEEERQRGNFPDRFSGHQFPNYSSELNVNALLLGDSALYLCASSLGQGAGGYTFGSGTRLTVV.

In DNA form, the CDR3 reads TGTGCCACCAGCAGAGATAGAGGCTACGAGCAGTACTTC. Amino acid sequence: CATSRDRGYEQYF. This chain uses TRBV15 with TRBJ2-7, with D hard to call. The CDR3 contains 13 residues. V was cut by 0 bases and J by 3 bases, with 6 bases left in between. Looked up from germline, CDR1 is LNHNV and CDR2 is YYDKDF (reference sequence).

The chain is built from TRBV24-1 and TRBJ1-5, with a possible D match to TRBD1 (5 bases). V lost 3 bases and J lost 5, with 10 bases in between. Per the germline V gene, CDR1 is KGHDR and CDR2 is SFDVKD. This CDR3 has 14 amino acids. The CDR3 DNA reads TGTGCCACCAGTGATAGCCGGGGGGATCAGCCCCAGCATTTT. Its translation: CATSDSRGDQPQHF.

The chain has TRBV15 and TRBJ1-2, with 8 bases matching TRBD1. The V segment lost 3 bases and the J segment 5 bases; nucleotides outside the gene matches: 8. Germline loops: CDR1 LNHNV, CDR2 YYDKDF (reference sequence). The CDR3 sequence is 15 residues long. CDR3 amino acids: CATSRGGQAQYGYTF. The CDR3 DNA reads TGTGCCACCAGCAGGGGGGGACAGGCGCAGTATGGCTACACCTTC.

J is TRBJ2-1 and V is TRBV13, with D unresolved. With 8 bases removed from V and 0 bases from J, the gap between germline ends came to 11 bases. The length of the CDR3 is 14 residues. CDR1 and CDR2 from the germline V gene are PRHDT and FYEKMQ (reference sequence). Here the CDR3 DNA reads TGTGCCAGCGCTCTGGGCCGCTCCTACAATGAGCAGTTCTTC. Translation gives CASALGRSYNEQFF.

The chain is built from TRBV5-1 and TRBJ1-1; the D is unclear. The length of the CDR3 is 15 residues. Germline V lookup: CDR1 SGHRS, CDR2 YFSETQ. With 2 bases removed from V and 1 base from J, the gap between germline ends came to 12 bases. The DNA of the CDR3 is TGCGCCAGCAGCTTAAGCGGGCTGGGGAACACTGAAGCTTTCTTT. Amino acid sequence: CASSLSGLGNTEAFF. The full variable domain, rest sourced from reference TRBV5-1 and TRBJ1-1, is KAGVTQTPRYLIKTRGQQVTLSCSPISGHRSVSWYQQTPGQGLQFLFEYFSETQRNKGNFPGRFSGRQFSNSRSEMNVSTLELGDSALYLCASSLSGLGNTEAFFGQGTRLTVV.

The chain links TRBV19 to TRBJ1-2; D is undetermined. In germline, CDR1 is LNHDA, CDR2 SQIVND (reference sequence). This CDR3 has 16 residues. The V end was cut by 7 bases, the J end by 2 bases, with 20 bases between. CDR3 DNA: TGTGCCAGTAAACCTAGAGTAGGTGAGAACAACTATGGCTACACCTTC. Translation: CASKPRVGENNYGYTF. Complete variable domain (other parts from reference TRBV19 and TRBJ1-2): DGGITQSPKYLFRKEGQNVTLSCEQNLNHDAMYWYRQDPGQGLRLIYYSQIVNDFQKGDIAEGYSVSREKKESFPLTVTSAQKNPTAFYLCASKPRVGENNYGYTFGSGTRLTVV.

The V gene is TRBV29-1, the J gene TRBJ2-4; 7 bases match TRBD1. This CDR3 has 10 amino acids. Trimming removed 7 bases from V and 9 bases from J; junction bases left unmatched: 3. The germline CDR1 and CDR2 sequences are SQVTM and ANQGSEA. CDR3 coding DNA: TGCAGCGCAACAGGGGCCATTCAGTACTTC. Translation: CSATGAIQYF.

The chain carries TRBV3-1 (or the pseudogene TRBV3-2) and TRBJ1-4, with 10 bases fitting TRBD1. Germline lookup yields CDR1 LGHDT and CDR2 YNNKEL (reference sequence). The CDR3 runs to 16 residues. Unmatched junction bases numbered 5, after V lost 3 bases and J lost 4 bases. The CDR3 protein is CASSHRDRGNNEKLFF. The CDR3 DNA reads TGTGCCAGCAGCCACCGGGACAGGGGAAATAATGAAAAACTGTTTTTT.

This chain joins TRBV12-3 or TRBV12-4 and TRBJ1-5; D unresolved. This CDR3 comprises 13 residues. CDR3 DNA sequence: TGTGCAGATACTACATGGCTTGGTCAGCCCCAGCATTTT. Amino acids: CADTTWLGQPQHF.

The rearrangement links TRBV7-6 to TRBJ2-7, with 7 bases fitting TRBD1. V was clipped by 3 bases and J by 3 bases; unmatched bases: 11. The CDR3 runs 16 residues. Germline assignment: CDR1 SGHVS and CDR2 FNYEAQ. CDR3 bases: TGTGCCAGCAGCTTGACGTCTCCGGGACAGTACTACGAGCAGTACTTC. Translating gives CASSLTSPGQYYEQYF.

J is TRBJ2-7 and V is TRBV29-1; 8 bases agree with TRBD2. Trimming cost V 5 bases and J 3 bases; bases outside gene matches: 9. CDR3 length: 14 residues. Germline CDR1 reads SQVTM; CDR2 reads ANQGSEA. The CDR3 DNA follows: TGCAGCGTTCTCCTAGCGGGCGCGGGCTACGAGCAGTACTTC. Translated: CSVLLAGAGYEQYF.

This clone was seen a handful of times. V and J are TRBV9 and TRBJ1-3, with 7 bases aligning to TRBD1. Germline-derived CDR1 and CDR2 are SGDLS and YYNGEE. This CDR3 contains 18 residues. The ends lost 1 base at V and 0 bases at J; junction bases unmatched: 10. The CDR3 region has the DNA TGTGCCAGCAGCGTATCTCAATTGGACAGGAGCTCTGGAAACACCATATATTTT. Translated: CASSVSQLDRSSGNTIYF.

The J gene is TRBJ1-1, the V gene TRBV7-8; D is perhaps TRBD1 (5 bases). V was clipped by 1 base and J by 1 base, with 7 bases between them. Per the germline V gene, CDR1 is SGHVS and CDR2 is FQNEAQ. The CDR3 is 14 amino acids. The CDR3 protein is CASSLVQGNTEAFF. CDR3 coding DNA: TGTGCCAGCAGCTTAGTTCAGGGGAACACTGAAGCTTTCTTT.

The chain couples TRBV2 to TRBJ2-2, with a possible D match to TRBD1 (6 bases). V was trimmed by 5 bases and J by 4 bases, leaving 11 bases between them. Per germline, CDR1 SNHLY and CDR2 FYNNEI. The CDR3 sequence is 14 residues long. CDR3 residues: CASSYDRSTGELFF. DNA of the CDR3: TGTGCCAGCAGTTATGACAGGTCCACCGGGGAGCTGTTTTTT.

The CDR3: CASSQDRISGNTIYF. CDR3 sequence (DNA): TGTGCCAGCAGCCAAGACAGGATATCTGGAAACACCATATATTTT. V gene TRBV14 combines with J gene TRBJ1-3; D unresolved. Per germline, CDR1 SGHDN and CDR2 FVKESK. Trimming cost V 0 bases and J 1 base, with 7 bases left between them. This CDR3 is 15 amino acids long.

This chain joins TRBV13 and TRBJ2-5; D unresolved. CDR3 length: 14 amino acids. The germline V and J ends were trimmed by 1 base and 5 bases, with 11 bases remaining between them. The germline V gene encodes CDR1 PRHDT and CDR2 FYEKMQ (reference sequence). The CDR3 loop reads CASSLVSRVETQYF. As DNA, the CDR3 is TGTGCCAGCAGCTTAGTGTCTAGAGTGGAGACCCAGTACTTC.